The 32 T cell receptor beta chains listed next were all sequenced from one sample in a study of cytomegalovirus exposure and HLA in healthy donors. The study ran its PCR with 60 Vbeta and 13 Jbeta primers. Repertoires were generated with immunoSEQ multiplex PCR, while TCRdb's copy carries only in-frame clones and drops some. This sample has 170,000 or so clones, with roughly 80% found just once. Sequencing used PBMCs. The origin of the receptors is a woman in her thirties in good health and CMV-seronegative.

The rearrangement joins TRBV5-5 to TRBJ2-7; tentatively, D is TRBD1 (5 bases). In germline, CDR1 is SGHKS, CDR2 YYEKEE (reference sequence). V shed 5 bases and J shed 0 bases, with 12 bases lying between them. This CDR3 region has 14 residues. CDR3 in amino acids: CASSYRFSSYEQYF. DNA of the CDR3: TGTGCCAGCAGTTACAGGTTTAGCTCCTACGAGCAGTACTTC.

The chain has TRBV2 and TRBJ2-7; a possible D gene is TRBD2 (7 bases). The germline gives CDR1 SNHLY, CDR2 FYNNEI. The CDR3 sequence is 11 residues long. For the CDR3, the DNA is TGTGCGGCCAAAGGGGGAGGGGAGCAGTACTTC. The encoded protein is CAAKGGGEQYF.

This rearrangement joins TRBV6-1 to TRBJ2-7; 8 bases match TRBD2. The CDR3 has 15 residues. J was trimmed by 4 bases and V by 7 bases; bases with no gene match: 12. The germline V gene has CDR1 MNHNS and CDR2 SASEGT. This CDR3 is CASTGERGLPYEQYF. The CDR3 coding sequence is TGTGCCAGCACAGGGGAGCGGGGGCTCCCTTACGAGCAGTACTTC.

The rearrangement links TRBV11-1 to TRBJ2-7; 7 bases line up with TRBD1. This CDR3 has 13 residues. Trimming cost V 5 bases and J 3 bases; bases outside gene matches: 4. Germline V lookup: CDR1 SGHAT, CDR2 FQDESV (reference sequence). The CDR3 coding sequence is TGTGCCAGCAGCCGGACAGGAGTCTACGAGCAGTACTTC. Its protein product is CASSRTGVYEQYF.

This rearrangement joins TRBV5-1 to TRBJ2-2, with D possibly TRBD2 on 6 matching bases. V gave up 5 bases and J gave up 4 bases, with 12 bases separating them. This CDR3 is 14 amino acids long. The germline V gene has CDR1 SGHRS and CDR2 YFSETQ. CDR3 residues: CASRGGDLTGELFF. In nucleotides, the CDR3 is TGCGCCAGCAGAGGCGGGGACCTCACCGGGGAGCTGTTTTTT.

This CDR3 is CASSFGYRVEGTDTQYF. The CDR3 coding sequence is TGTGCCAGCAGCTTCGGGTACAGGGTGGAGGGCACAGATACGCAGTATTTT. The chain has TRBV7-9 and TRBJ2-3; perhaps TRBD1 as D (6 bases). CDR3 length: 17 residues. Looked up from germline, CDR1 is SEHNR and CDR2 is FQNEAQ (reference sequence). Trimming cost V 3 bases and J 1 base, with 17 bases left between them.

This clone was recorded a few times. The gene calls are TRBV15 and TRBJ2-2; a possible D gene is TRBD2 (6 bases). Germline values: CDR1 LNHNV, CDR2 YYDKDF (reference sequence). The CDR3 has 17 amino acids. Trimming shortened V by 0 bases and J by 6 bases, and 17 bases separated the two germline ends. CDR3 amino acids: CATSRERFIWGAGELFF. CDR3 coding DNA: TGTGCCACCAGCAGAGAGAGGTTCATCTGGGGGGCCGGGGAGCTGTTTTTT.

The chain employs TRBV5-1 and TRBJ2-3, with 9 bases fitting TRBD2. The germline CDR1 and CDR2 sequences are SGHRS and YFSETQ. V was pared by 4 bases and J by 2 bases, with 14 bases of the junction left unmatched. The CDR3 spans 18 residues. The CDR3 nucleotides are TGCGCCAGCAGCCAAATGGGGTCTAGCGGGGTGTTCACAGATACGCAGTATTTT. This codes for CASSQMGSSGVFTDTQYF.

This sequence joins TRBV4-1 and TRBJ1-3; 7 bases align to TRBD1. Germline V lookup: CDR1 MGHRA, CDR2 YSYEKL. Germline trimming cut 1 base from V and 4 bases from J; bases unmatched to any gene: 7. This CDR3 comprises 16 residues. In DNA form, the CDR3 reads TGCGCCAGCAGCCAAGTTGGTAGGGGGCGAGGAAACACCATATATTTT. This codes for CASSQVGRGRGNTIYF.

The V call is TRBV18, the J call TRBJ1-3, with D tentatively TRBD1 (5 bases). Germline CDR1 KGHSH, CDR2 LQKENI. The ends were cut back, 2 bases at V and 9 bases at J, with 14 bases in the middle. The CDR3 covers 14 residues. Here the CDR3 DNA reads TGTGCCAGCTCACCATGGACGGGGGACGGCACCATATATTTT. It yields the protein CASSPWTGDGTIYF.

The V call is TRBV19, the J call TRBJ2-5; TRBD1 agrees at 7 bases. V lost 5 bases and J lost 2; bases outside the gene matches: 8. In germline, CDR1 is LNHDA, CDR2 SQIVND (reference sequence). The CDR3 extends over 15 amino acids. DNA for the CDR3: TGTGCCAGTAGTGGACAGGCTACTCTTCAAGAGACCCAGTACTTC. Protein: CASSGQATLQETQYF.

This chain uses TRBV7-8 with TRBJ2-5; possible D gene TRBD1, 6 bases. The J call could be wrong; TRBJ2-7 is a better fit for the DNA end. Germline V gives CDR1 SGHVS, CDR2 FQNEAQ. The CDR3 has 13 residues. This chain's CDR3 is CASSQNRAYEQYF. The CDR3 nucleotides are TGTGCCAGCAGCCAAAACAGGGCCTACGAGCAGTACTTC.

The rearrangement uses TRBV5-4 and TRBJ1-5; TRBD1 is a possible D gene (5 bases). Trimming left V 4 bases short and J 5 bases short, with 10 bases between. This CDR3 has 13 residues. Per the germline V gene, CDR1 is SGHNT and CDR2 is YYREEE (reference sequence). The DNA for the CDR3 is TGTGCCAGCAGCGCGGGGGGAGATCAGCCCCAGCATTTT. Translating it yields CASSAGGDQPQHF.

The genes are TRBV27 and TRBJ2-7; a weak D match, TRBD2 (6 bases). The V and J ends lost 2 bases and 3 bases respectively, with 20 bases between them. This CDR3 has 17 amino acids. The germline V gene encodes CDR1 MNHEY and CDR2 SMNVEV (reference sequence). The chain's CDR3 is CASSLVGAGRRGYEQYF. As DNA, the CDR3 is TGTGCCAGCAGTTTAGTAGGAGCGGGCCGGCGGGGCTACGAGCAGTACTTC.

The chain is built from TRBV5-1 and TRBJ1-3; D unclear. The length of the CDR3 is 16 residues. Germline loops: CDR1 SGHRS, CDR2 YFSETQ. Between the trimmed V and J ends, which lost 4 bases and 3 bases, there was a span of 17 bases. The CDR3 is CASSVIQARFGNTIYF. The CDR3 DNA reads TGCGCCAGCAGCGTCATCCAAGCCAGGTTTGGAAACACCATATATTTT.

This chain links TRBV9 with TRBJ2-3; 10 bases match TRBD1. Germline V gene data show CDR1 as SGDLS and CDR2 as YYNGEE. This CDR3 region has 18 residues. V gave up 0 bases and J gave up 6 bases; unmatched junction bases: 13. The CDR3 DNA sequence: TGTGCCAGCAGCGTAGGGTGGGGGACAGGGGTAGGGTTCGATACGCAGTATTTT. Translated: CASSVGWGTGVGFDTQYF.

The chain employs TRBV28 and TRBJ2-6, with D uncertain. This CDR3 spans 12 amino acids. Germline V gives CDR1 MDHEN, CDR2 SYDVKM. V was clipped by 6 bases and J by 4 bases, with 4 bases between them. CDR3 nucleotides: TGTGCCAGCAGCTCCGGGGCCAACGTCCTGACTTTC. Protein sequence: CASSSGANVLTF.

The CDR3 DNA follows: TGCGCCAGCAGCTTGCAGGGGAGTGGGAACACTGAAGCTTTCTTT. The encoded protein is CASSLQGSGNTEAFF. The rearrangement uses TRBV5-1 and TRBJ1-1; the D gene is possibly TRBD1 (6 bases). Trimming took 1 base from V and 1 from J, leaving 11 bases between them. The CDR3 covers 15 residues. Per the germline V gene, CDR1 is SGHRS and CDR2 is YFSETQ.

A word on this clone: The junction and the germline gene differ at one end; a read error may be behind it. This chain connects TRBV7-9 to TRBJ1-4; a possible D gene is TRBD1 (6 bases). The CDR3 extends over 15 amino acids. Germline CDR1 SEHNR, CDR2 FQNEAQ (reference sequence). The CDR3 sequence: CSSSPTRGSNEKLFF. The CDR3 bases are TGTTCCAGCAGCCCTACCAGGGGATCTAATGAAAAACTGTTTTTT.

V gene TRBV5-1 combines with J gene TRBJ1-2, with 7 bases matching TRBD1. The CDR3 length is 15 residues. The V segment lost 0 bases and the J segment 2 bases; nucleotides outside the gene matches: 4. CDR1 is SGHRS, CDR2 YFSETQ, per germline. CDR3 loop: CASSLVYRGNYGYTF. The CDR3 DNA is TGCGCCAGCAGCTTGGTTTACAGGGGAAACTATGGCTACACCTTC.

This clone was recorded only once. The rearrangement links TRBV19 to TRBJ2-2; tentatively, D is TRBD2 (6 bases). The CDR3 extends over 16 amino acids. Germline V gene sequence: CDR1 LNHDA, CDR2 SQIVND (reference sequence). With 7 bases removed from V and 6 bases from J, the gap between germline ends came to 21 bases. The CDR3 coding sequence is TGTGCCAGTACCCCCCAAGTTAGGAGGGACGCCGGGGAGCTGTTTTTT. Translated, it gives CASTPQVRRDAGELFF.

This sequence joins TRBV6-5 and TRBJ2-5; maybe TRBD1 (7 bases). V was pared by 2 bases and J by 5 bases, with 15 bases between. CDR3 length: 15 amino acids. From germline, CDR1 is MNHEY and CDR2 SVGAGI. This CDR3 reads CASSYQEGAGETQYF. DNA of the CDR3: TGTGCCAGCAGTTACCAGGAGGGGGCCGGGGAGACCCAGTACTTC.

This rearrangement joins TRBV27 to TRBJ1-1; possibly TRBD1 for D (6 bases). The CDR3 is made up of 15 amino acids. V was clipped by 2 bases and J by 0 bases, with 10 bases between them. Per germline, CDR1 MNHEY and CDR2 SMNVEV (reference sequence). The CDR3 coding sequence is TGTGCCAGCAGTTTAGTGGCAGGGGTGAACACTGAAGCTTTCTTT. Its protein product is CASSLVAGVNTEAFF.

This clone is a singleton in its sample. V is TRBV5-4 and J is TRBJ1-1, with D perhaps matching TRBD1 (6 bases). CDR1 is SGHNT, CDR2 YYREEE, per germline (reference sequence). The CDR3 extends over 15 amino acids. Trimming pared 0 bases from V and 1 base from J, leaving 10 bases between. CDR3 loop: CASSLVAGENTEAFF. The CDR3, as DNA: TGTGCCAGCAGCTTGGTCGCAGGGGAGAACACTGAAGCTTTCTTT.

This clone was seen only a few times. V and J are TRBV29-1 and TRBJ1-1; maybe TRBD1 (6 bases). CDR1 and CDR2 (germline): SQVTM, ANQGSEA. Trimming cost V 1 base and J 4 bases, with 19 bases left between them. The CDR3 is 16 amino acids. The CDR3 coding sequence is TGCAGCGTTGAAGGGGGGAACAGGGTGGGTTTCACTGAAGCTTTCTTT. This sequence encodes CSVEGGNRVGFTEAFF.

This chain links TRBV5-6 with TRBJ2-2; 7 nucleotides match TRBD1. With V trimmed by 4 bases and J by 3 bases, 6 bases remained unmatched. The CDR3 sequence is 15 residues long. Germline V lookup: CDR1 SGHDT, CDR2 YYEEEE. CDR3 DNA: TGTGCCAGCAGCCACTGGGACAGCGACACCGGGGAGCTGTTTTTT. Translated: CASSHWDSDTGELFF.

The chain combines TRBV5-1 with TRBJ2-1; TRBD2 is a possible D gene (6 bases). The CDR3 loop spans 17 amino acids. The germline V and J ends were trimmed by 0 bases and 0 bases, with 13 bases remaining between them. Germline CDR1 and CDR2: SGHRS and YFSETQ. The CDR3 loop is CASSLDGRGSSYNEQFF. CDR3 DNA: TGCGCCAGCAGCTTGGATGGACGGGGGAGCTCCTACAATGAGCAGTTCTTC.

The chain recombines TRBV6-6 with TRBJ1-1; no reliable D call. The CDR3 length is 16 residues. The germline gives CDR1 MNHNY, CDR2 SVGAGI (reference sequence). The V gene lost 6 bases and the J gene lost 0 bases, with 17 bases spanning the gap. The CDR3 spells CASSSRSGALNTEAFF. CDR3 DNA: TGTGCCAGCAGCTCCCGCAGCGGAGCCCTGAACACTGAAGCTTTCTTT.

The rearrangement links TRBV25-1 to TRBJ1-2; 7 nucleotides agree with TRBD1. CDR3 length: 11 amino acids. V gave up 4 bases and J gave up 10 bases; unmatched junction bases: 3. Germline V lookup: CDR1 MGHDK, CDR2 SYGVNS. In nucleotides, the CDR3 is TGTGCCAGCAGTGGACAGGGTCCCTACACCTTC. It yields the protein CASSGQGPYTF.

The chain uses TRBV15 and TRBJ2-3, with D possibly matching TRBD2 (5 bases). Germline V gene data show CDR1 as LNHNV and CDR2 as YYDKDF (reference sequence). The V and J ends lost 0 bases and 2 bases respectively, with 9 bases between them. The CDR3 consists of 15 residues. The CDR3 spells CATSRDFGDTDTQYF. The CDR3 DNA reads TGTGCCACCAGCAGAGACTTCGGGGACACAGATACGCAGTATTTT.

This clone was counted a few times. The gene calls are TRBV2 and TRBJ1-2; 8 bases are shared with TRBD1. V gave up 8 bases and J gave up 0 bases; unmatched junction bases: 5. The CDR3 spans 14 residues. Germline CDR1 SNHLY, CDR2 FYNNEI. As DNA, the CDR3 is TGTGCCAGCCTACCGACAGGGGCTAACTATGGCTACACCTTC. Residues: CASLPTGANYGYTF. Complete variable domain (other parts from reference TRBV2 and TRBJ1-2): EPEVTQTPSHQVTQMGQEVILRCVPISNHLYFYWYRQILGQKVEFLVSFYNNEISEKSEIFDDQFSVERPDGSNFTLKIRSTKLEDSAMYFCASLPTGANYGYTFGSGTRLTVV.

The genes are TRBV2 and TRBJ1-5, with 9 bases that match TRBD1. The V segment lost 6 bases and the J segment 3 bases; nucleotides outside the gene matches: 0. The CDR3 has 13 residues. Germline lookup yields CDR1 SNHLY and CDR2 FYNNEI. CDR3 sequence: CASRQGANQPQHF. CDR3 nucleotides: TGTGCCAGCAGACAGGGGGCCAATCAGCCCCAGCATTTT.